The 26 T cell receptor beta chains below come from one sample, sequenced in a study of tumor-infiltrating lymphocytes in primary liver carcinoma. The researchers produced TCR beta cDNA from approximately 550 ng total RNA with a constant-region primer. Each TCR beta library was derived from three nested multiplex PCR rounds that employed slightly modified ARM-PCR. Each of the first two PCR rounds ran approximately 10 cycles with TRBV1-TRBV30 forward and C-beta reverse primers. TCRdb re-analysed the multiplex PCR reads in MiXCR, keeping a single row per CDR3 protein. This sample has approximately 92,000 distinct CDR3 sequences, with over 55% found just once. Scientists recovered RNA and DNA together from approximately 20-30 mg of unsorted bulk tissue. Sequencing input: liver tumor tissue from sampling region 5. As to subset: tumor region T5, tumor centre. The receptors derive from a woman aged 55-70 years with primary liver carcinoma and hepatitis B virus infection.

This sequence joins TRBV18 and TRBJ2-5; 8 bases match TRBD2. Germline lookup yields CDR1 KGHSH and CDR2 LQKENI. The CDR3 spans 15 residues. The J segment lost 4 bases and the V segment lost 3 bases, leaving 7 bases of the junction unmatched. The CDR3 DNA sequence: TGTGCCAGCTCACCCCCGGGACTAGTACGAGAGACCCAGTACTTC. It encodes CASSPPGLVRETQYF. The complete variable domain, with remaining parts taken from reference TRBV18 and TRBJ2-5, reads NAGVMQNPRHLVRRRGQEARLRCSPMKGHSHVYWYRQLPEEGLKFMVYLQKENIIDESGMPKERFSAEFPKEGPSILRIQQVVRGDSAAYFCASSPPGLVRETQYFGPGTRLLVL.

For this clonotype: One junction end does not reproduce the germline sequence, and a read error may be involved. V usage is TRBV29-1 and J usage is TRBJ1-5; 8 bases are a match to TRBD1. Germline CDR1 SQVTM, CDR2 ANQGSEA. The CDR3 is 13 amino acids. For the CDR3, the DNA is TGCAGCGTTTGGACAGGGTACAATCAGCCCCAACATTTT. It is translated as CSVWTGYNQPQHF.

Turning to this clonotype: A read error may explain this, as a much larger clone is one base away. The rearrangement links TRBV7-8 to TRBJ2-2; 9 nucleotides agree with TRBD2. The CDR3 loop spans 15 amino acids. Germline-derived CDR1 and CDR2 are SGHVS and FQNEAQ. CDR3 sequence (DNA): TGTGCCAGCAGCTTTAGCGGGAGAGTGATCGGGGAGCAGTTTTTT. This codes for CASSFSGRVIGEQFF.

This clonotype has a count of ten or more. This chain connects TRBV29-1 to TRBJ1-5, with 7 positions matching TRBD1. This CDR3 is 15 amino acids long. V was clipped by 6 bases and J by 0 bases; unmatched bases: 8. Per the germline V gene, CDR1 is SQVTM and CDR2 is ANQGSEA. The CDR3 sequence: CSVATGVGSNQPQHF. The CDR3 coding sequence is TGCAGCGTGGCCACAGGGGTAGGTAGCAATCAGCCCCAGCATTTT.

The chain carries TRBV7-3 and TRBJ2-1; possibly TRBD1 or TRBD2 for D (5 bases each). V was trimmed by 4 bases and J by 5 bases, leaving 15 bases between them. The CDR3 contains 15 residues. In germline, CDR1 is SGHTA, CDR2 FQGTGA. The CDR3 DNA follows: TGTGCCAGCAGCTCTTGGGGACGGAACGACAATGAGCAGTTCTTC. As protein: CASSSWGRNDNEQFF. The full variable domain, with the rest looked up from reference TRBV7-3 and TRBJ2-1, is GAGVSQTPSNKVTEKGKYVELRCDPISGHTALYWYRQSLGQGPEFLIYFQGTGAADDSGLPNDRFFAVRPEGSVSTLKIQRTERGDSAVYLCASSSWGRNDNEQFFGPGTRLTVL.

This clonotype is a singleton in its sample. A read error is possible here, since a much larger clone lies one base away. This chain uses TRBV28 with TRBJ2-1; the D is unclear. This CDR3 has 14 residues. CDR1 is MDHEN and CDR2 is SYDVKM in the germline V gene. CDR3 sequence reads: CASSPHLRYNERFF. CDR3 in DNA: TGTGCCAGCAGTCCACATCTAAGGTACAATGAGCGGTTCTTC.

About this clonotype itself: One end of the junction fails to match germline, which may point to a read error. The chain employs TRBV5-5 and TRBJ2-5, with a weak D call TRBD2 (5 bases). The CDR3 has 15 amino acids. The germline V gene encodes CDR1 SGHKS and CDR2 YYEKEE (reference sequence). The CDR3 region is CASNFGLMNQETQYF. For the CDR3, the DNA is TGTGCCAGCAACTTTGGACTTATGAACCAAGAGACCCAATACTTC.

CDR3 region: CASSTAGTRNTEAFF. CDR3 nucleotide sequence: TGTGCCAGCAGCACAGCAGGTACCAGGAACACTGAAGCTTTCTTT. The chain recombines TRBV11-3 with TRBJ1-1; no definite D call. This CDR3 is built from 15 residues. Germline V gives CDR1 SGHNT, CDR2 YENEEA. Trimming shortened V by 5 bases and J by 1 base, and 14 bases separated the two germline ends. The entire variable domain, with the rest obtained from reference TRBV11-3 and TRBJ1-1, is as follows: EAGVVQSPRYKIIEKKQPVAFWCNPISGHNTLYWYLQNLGQGPELLIRYENEEAVDDSQLPKDRFSAERLKGVDSTLKIQPAELGDSAVYLCASSTAGTRNTEAFFGQGTRLTVV.

The rearrangement links TRBV14 to TRBJ2-1; a weak D match, TRBD1 (6 bases). Trimming took off 6 bases at V and 9 bases at J, with 15 bases between the two ends. CDR3 length: 13 amino acids. Germline V gives CDR1 SGHDN, CDR2 FVKESK. The CDR3 is CASSRRGTGEQFF. In DNA, the CDR3 is TGTGCCAGCAGTCGAAGGGGGACGGGTGAGCAGTTCTTC.

Comment on this clonotype: Here the CDR3 omits its conserved ending phenylalanine or tryptophan, so a read error is the likely source. The chain joins TRBV5-6 to TRBJ2-7; the match to TRBD1 covers 9 bases. The CDR3 runs to 15 residues. J was trimmed by 4 bases and V by 5 bases; bases with no gene match: 10. Germline V gene sequence: CDR1 SGHDT, CDR2 YYEEEE. CDR3 sequence reads: CASSYDPGQGYEQYY. DNA for the CDR3: TGTGCCAGCAGTTATGACCCGGGACAGGGTTACGAGCAGTACTAC.

To note about this clonotype: At one end the junction does not follow the germline gene, possibly because of a read error. The rearrangement joins TRBV12-3 or TRBV12-4 to TRBJ1-5, with TRBD1 as a possible D gene (5 bases). The CDR3 extends over 15 amino acids. CDR3 amino acids: CDSSILSGAGQPQHF. The CDR3 nucleotides read TGCGACAGCAGCATCCTCTCTGGGGCGGGACAGCCCCAGCATTTT.

The gene calls are TRBV7-9 and TRBJ2-3; D call uncertain. The CDR3 runs 14 residues. The germline V gene encodes CDR1 SEHNR and CDR2 FQNEAQ (reference sequence). V was cut by 1 base and J by 2 bases, with 7 bases left in between. CDR3 loop: CASSLELSTDTQYF. In DNA form, the CDR3 reads TGTGCCAGCAGCTTAGAGCTTTCCACAGATACGCAGTATTTT.

A word on this clonotype: The conserved closing phenylalanine or tryptophan is absent in this CDR3, likely reflecting a read error. The DNA is left out, because the CDR3 cannot be placed on it with certainty; the CDR3 is given as TCRdb lists it. This rearrangement joins TRBV6-6 to TRBJ2-3; the listed D gene, TRBD1, was not tested against the DNA. Germline V lookup: CDR1 MNHNY, CDR2 SVGAGI (reference sequence). The CDR3 has 15 residues if both end residues are counted. CDR3 amino acids: CASSYGGRRTDTQFS.

Points on this clonotype: A read error is possible here, since a much larger clone lies one base away. This chain uses TRBV28 with TRBJ2-7; D perhaps matches TRBD2 (6 bases). Germline-derived CDR1 and CDR2 are MDHEN and SYDVKM. Trimming removed 4 bases from V and 4 bases from J, with 20 bases in between. The CDR3 is 16 residues long. The CDR3 sequence: CASSSPGLARIYEQYF. In DNA, the CDR3 is TGTGCCAGCAGTTCACCCGGCCTAGCGAGGATTTACGAGCAGTACTTC. The full variable domain, rest sourced from reference TRBV28 and TRBJ2-7, is DVKVTQSSRYLVKRTGEKVFLECVQDMDHENMFWYRQDPGLGLRLIYFSYDVKMKEKGDIPEGYSVSREKKERFSLILESASTNQTSMYLCASSSPGLARIYEQYFGPGTRLTVT.

Concerning this clonotype itself: An end of the junction differs from the germline gene, which may be a read error. The chain joins TRBV5-6 to TRBJ2-2, with TRBD2 matching 7 bases. The CDR3 totals 16 residues. Germline V CDR1 and CDR2: SGHDT, YYEEEE. In nucleotides, the CDR3 is TGTGCCATCAGCTTGATGAGCGGGACCACAACCGGGGGGCTGTTTTTT. Protein product: CAISLMSGTTTGGLFF.

Concerning this clonotype: This could be a read error, since a much larger clone is one nucleotide away. This chain joins TRBV13 and TRBJ1-1; maybe TRBD1 (5 bases). V lost 2 bases, J lost 1 base, and 11 bases lay in between. CDR3 length: 15 amino acids. Looked up from germline, CDR1 is PRHDT and CDR2 is FYEKMQ (reference sequence). This CDR3 reads CASSLNKTENTEAFF. The CDR3 DNA reads TGTGCCAGCAGCTTAAATAAGACAGAGAACACTGAAGCTTTCTTT.

J is TRBJ2-5 and V is TRBV28, with D perhaps given as TRBD1 or TRBD2 (5 bases each). V dropped 2 bases and J dropped 9 bases, with 7 bases sitting between them. The CDR3 is made up of 11 amino acids. Germline V gene data show CDR1 as MDHEN and CDR2 as SYDVKM. The CDR3 region has the DNA TGTGCCAGCAGTTTAGGGGGATCCCAGTACTTC. Encoded protein: CASSLGGSQYF.

This chain links TRBV5-1 with TRBJ2-7, with 12 bases fitting TRBD1. The CDR3 spans 15 residues. Losses at the gene ends were 4 bases for V and 4 bases for J; bases not matched to a gene: 6. Germline values: CDR1 SGHRS, CDR2 YFSETQ. The CDR3 sequence is CASSLGTGGTYEQYF. The CDR3 DNA sequence: TGCGCCAGCAGCCTTGGGACAGGGGGCACTTACGAGCAGTACTTC.

Concerning this clonotype: Since a much larger clone is just one base distant, this may be a read error. The chain recombines TRBV5-1 with TRBJ1-5; TRBD1 is a possible D gene (6 bases). The germline V and J ends were trimmed by 6 bases and 0 bases, with 19 bases remaining between them. The CDR3 runs 17 residues. The germline V gene has CDR1 SGHRS and CDR2 YFSETQ. The CDR3 DNA reads TGCGCCAGCAACCCCGGCCAGGACAGCCTTAGCAATCAGCCCCAGCATTTT. This encodes CASNPGQDSLSNQPQHF.

The chain joins TRBV25-1 to TRBJ2-1; TRBD2 matches 11 bases. Germline assignment: CDR1 MGHDK and CDR2 SYGVNS. The CDR3 length is 15 residues. Trimming took 4 bases from V and 5 from J; bases not matched to a gene: 4. The CDR3 DNA follows: TGTGCCAGCAGTGGGGGACTAGCGGAGAACAATGAGCAGTTCTTC. Residues: CASSGGLAENNEQFF.

This clonotype was seen a few times. A read error may be the cause here, since a much bigger clone is one base away. The chain combines TRBV6-5 with TRBJ1-4; 8 nucleotides align to TRBD1. The CDR3 runs 14 residues. Germline-derived CDR1 and CDR2 are MNHEY and SVGAGI. DNA of the CDR3: TGTACCAGCAGAACGAAGACAGGGGCCGGAAAACTGTTTTTT. Protein: CTSRTKTGAGKLFF.

This clonotype was counted many times. The rearrangement joins TRBV6-6 to TRBJ1-4, with a possible D match to TRBD1 (6 bases). The length of the CDR3 is 15 residues. The ends were cut back, 6 bases at V and 4 bases at J, with 15 bases in the middle. The V gene's germline CDR1 is MNHNY and CDR2 SVGAGI (reference sequence). The DNA of the CDR3 is TGTGCCAGCAGCAAGGGTCGGGGGCTTAATGAAAAACTGTTTTTT. Encoded protein: CASSKGRGLNEKLFF.

V is TRBV12-3 or TRBV12-4 and J is TRBJ2-7; 11 bases are shared with TRBD2. CDR3 length: 14 amino acids. In nucleotides, the CDR3 is TGTGCTAGGAGGATAGCGGGAGGGAGCAACGAGCAGTACTTC. This codes for CARRIAGGSNEQYF.

Only a few counts were recorded for this clonotype. The missing conserved phenylalanine or tryptophan at the end of this CDR3 makes a read error likely. DNA for the CDR3: TGTGCCAGCGGCTTAGACCGGGTAAGAGAGCAGTTCCTA. Protein product: CASGLDRVREQFL. The genes are TRBV11-2 and TRBJ2-1; D unclear. The CDR3 contains 13 residues. Germline V gives CDR1 SGHAT, CDR2 FQNNGV.

Comments on this clonotype: A much larger clone lies a single base off, so this may be a read error. The chain has TRBV28 and TRBJ1-6; no clear D gene. The germline CDR1 and CDR2 sequences are MDHEN and SYDVKM. The CDR3 is made up of 14 amino acids. Written as DNA, the CDR3 is TGTGCCAGCAGTTTGGAAGTGGAGTCTTCACCCTTCCACTTT. It is translated as CASSLEVESSPFHF. Together with reference TRBV28 and TRBJ1-6, the CDR3 gives the full variable domain: DVKVTQSSRYLVKRTGEKVFLECVQDMDHENMFWYRQDPGLGLRLIYFSYDVKMKEKGDIPEGYSVSREKKERFSLILESASTNQTSMYLCASSLEVESSPFHFGNGTRLTVT.

A remark on this clonotype: Relative to the germline gene, one junction end is altered; a read error may explain this. V is TRBV4-1 and J is TRBJ1-2, with TRBD1 as a possible D gene (6 bases). Germline V CDR1 and CDR2: MGHRA, YSYEKL. The CDR3 runs to 11 residues. In nucleotides, the CDR3 is TGCGCCAGCAGCCGAGACAGGAGCTACGCCTTC. Its protein product is CASSRDRSYAF.